This is a list of T cell receptor beta chains from one sample in a study of blood T cell repertoires in COVID-19. Assay: immunoSEQ multiplex PCR; the TCRdb copy retains only in-frame clones and omits some. The data contain approximately 210,000 clones, more than 85% of them singletons. The specimen sequenced was peripheral blood. The receptors stem from a man aged 35 to 55 with acute or convalescent COVID-19. Both conserved end residues are part of each CDR3. D genes are given only for firm matches. Clone size is not always given. Where it is, it says once, few, many or a class for expanded clones.

>TRBJ1-4|NA|TRBV30|NA
TGTGCCTGGAGTGCCGGGACACCCGAAAAACTGTTTTTT
CAWSAGTPEKLFF
>TRBJ2-3|NA|TRBV24-1|NA
TGTGCCACCAGTGACCGAGAACAGGGACCGGGCGGGTCTTCTAATACGCAGTATTTT
CATSDREQGPGGSSNTQYF
>TRBJ1-3|NA|TRBV7-9|NA
TGTGCCAGCAGCTTAAGTCAGGCCTCTGGAAACACCATATATTTT
CASSLSQASGNTIYF
>TRBJ2-7|NA|TRBV3-1/TRBV3-2|TRBD2
TGTGCCAGCAGCCAAGAGGGGGTGATAGCGGGGCCTGGGGAGCAGTACTTC
CASSQEGVIAGPGEQYF
>TRBJ2-1|once|TRBV11-2|NA
TGTGCCAGCAGCTTAGCCGGCTACAATGAGCAGTTCTTC
CASSLAGYNEQFF
>TRBJ2-3|NA|TRBV27|TRBD2
TGTGCCAGCAGTGCTGGACTAGCGGGGAATACCCCGTATTTT
CASSAGLAGNTPYF
>TRBJ1-2|NA|TRBV4-1|TRBD1
TGCGCCAGCAGCCAAGTAGGGGGCGGCTATGGCTACACCTTC
CASSQVGGGYGYTF
>TRBJ2-3|NA|TRBV18|TRBD1
TGTGCCAGCTCTCGTACAGGGGGTCCTAGCACAGATACGCAGTATTTT
CASSRTGGPSTDTQYF
>TRBJ2-5|NA|TRBV6-5|TRBD2
TGTGCCAGCAACAGACTAGCGGGAGGGGAAGAGACCCAGTACTTC
CASNRLAGGEETQYF
>TRBJ2-3|NA|TRBV9|NA
TGTGCCAGCTCCTCTCGGGACTCTAGCACAGATACGCAGTATTTT
CASSSRDSSTDTQYF
>TRBJ2-4|NA|TRBV3-1/TRBV3-2|NA
TGTGCCAGCAGCCAGGCATGGGGGGGCAGGGGCTTCTTTCAGTACTTC
CASSQAWGGRGFFQYF
>TRBJ2-7|NA|TRBV18|NA
TGTGCCAGCTCACCAAGGCAGGGGCAAGAGAACGAGCAGTACTTC
CASSPRQGQENEQYF
>TRBJ2-1|NA|TRBV6-1|TRBD2
TGTGCCAGCAGTGACTATAGCGGGGGGGATTACAATGAGCAGTTCTTC
CASSDYSGGDYNEQFF
>TRBJ2-7|once|TRBV27|NA
TGTGCCAGCAGTTACAACAGGGACTACGAGCAGTACTTC
CASSYNRDYEQYF
>TRBJ2-3|NA|TRBV7-7|TRBD2
TGTGCCAGCAGCTTAGGGACTAGCGCGGATACGCAGTATTTT
CASSLGTSADTQYF
>TRBJ2-1|NA|TRBV23-1|TRBD2
TGCGCCGCCAGAGGGGCGGGAGGTAACAATGAGCAGTTCTTC
CAARGAGGNNEQFF
>TRBJ2-7|NA|TRBV3-1/TRBV3-2|NA
TGTGAGGGAGGGGGTAGCTCCTACGAGCAGTACTTC
CEGGGSSYEQYF
>TRBJ2-7|NA|TRBV21-1|NA
TGTGCCAGCAGCAAAGGGCGGGAAGAGGCAGGAGAGCAGTACTTC
CASSKGREEAGEQYF
>TRBJ2-7|once|TRBV10-3|TRBD2
TGTGCCATCAGTGATCGAGGGACTAGCGGGACCTACGAGCAGTACTTC
CAISDRGTSGTYEQYF
>TRBJ1-5|NA|TRBV27|NA
TGTGCCAGCAGTTTCCTAAATCAGCCCCAGCATTTT
CASSFLNQPQHF
>TRBJ1-1|NA|TRBV7-2|TRBD1
TGTGCCAGCAGCCCGATGACCGGGACAGGGGGGTATGAAGCTTTCTTT
CASSPMTGTGGYEAFF
>TRBJ1-5|NA|TRBV7-2|TRBD1
TGTGCCAGCAGCTTCGGCGGGACAGGGGCATTTCCCCAGCATTTT
CASSFGGTGAFPQHF